This TCR beta chain was sequenced during a study of blood T cell repertoires in COVID-19. TCRdb's table, derived via immunoSEQ multiplex PCR, lists solely in-frame clones and lacks some. Of a few hundred thousand clones listed, 70% to 90% are singletons. Germline V gene data show CDR1 as DFQATT and CDR2 as SNEGSKA (reference sequence). The CDR3 is 11 residues long. Trimming shortened V by 8 bases and J by 6 bases, and 13 bases separated the two germline ends. The sequenced sample consisted of peripheral blood. This chain uses TRBV20-1 with TRBJ1-1; TRBD1 is a possible D gene (6 bases). This receptor was identified in a man aged 45 to 65 with COVID-19, enrolled during active disease. This CDR3 is CSINRVAEAFF. As DNA, the CDR3 is TGCAGTATAAACAGGGTCGCTGAAGCTTTCTTT.